This note documents a single T cell receptor beta chain sequence. The assay was immunoSEQ multiplex PCR, and TCRdb's table has in-frame clones only and misses some. The sample has about 160,000 clones, over 85% seen once; the top ten hold around 12%. The sample belongs to a study of control samples from healthy donors and cancer patients. The CDR3 loop spans 15 amino acids. The chain combines TRBV1 with TRBJ2-7; the D call TRBD2 from the table was never checked on the DNA. TRBV1 corresponds to a pseudogene. Sequenced material: blood. The sequence was obtained from a man younger than 45 in good health. Here the CDR3 DNA reads TGCACCACAGAGGGGAAGAGCGGGAACACCTACGAGCAGTACTTC. Translation gives CTTEGKSGNTYEQYF.